This T cell receptor (beta chain) was found in a study of CXCR3-negative and CXCR3-positive naive CD8 T cells. A CD45RO-CCR7+CD27+CD95- profile was what naive CD8+ T cells displayed. Preparation of TRB cDNA libraries relied on 5' RACE carrying UMI labels. TCRdb reprocessed the 5' RACE reads and keeps a single row for each CDR3 protein, giving no DNA. This sample's table reports roughly 130,000 distinct CDR3 sequences. CDR3 length equals 17 residues. CDR1 and CDR2 (germline): KGHDR, SFDVKD. Turning to this clonotype: What it binds is not known.

Regarding the study as a whole: Researchers report that CXCR3-positive naive cells carry more hydrophobic TRB CDR3s than CXCR3-negative naive cells.

The clonotype originates from a human donor in good health. Some clones in this sample may be carry-over from other donors' samples. J is TRBJ1-1 and V is TRBV24-1; TCRdb's D call of TRBD1 is untestable without DNA. The sample taken for sequencing was naive CXCR3+ CD8+ T cells from blood. Subset of the sample: CD45RO-CCR7+CD27+CD95- naive CD8+ T cells expressing CXCR3 (TNR3+). CDR3: CATSDFLTPQGATEAFF.